This is a list of T cell receptor beta chains from one sample in a study of blood T cell repertoires in COVID-19. Data came from immunoSEQ multiplex PCR; TCRdb stores just in-frame clones and leaves some out. The data hold hundreds of thousands of clones, with about four fifths observed a single time. The sequencing input was PBMCs or T cells enriched from blood (not recorded which). The receptors stem from a woman between 55 and 75 years old who had recovered from COVID-19. Each CDR3 is given with its conserved first and last residue. A D gene is named only where the DNA matches it firmly. Expanded clones get a size class; other rows say once, few or many, or leave the size out.

d_gene	abundance	j_gene	v_gene	len	CDR3aa	CDR3nt
NA	few	TRBJ2-7	TRBV14	15	CASSRNEGGYYEQYF	TGTGCCAGCAGCCGGAATGAGGGGGGGTACTACGAGCAGTACTTC
NA	few	TRBJ2-7	TRBV6-4	14	CASSESPSGAQQYF	TGTGCCAGCAGTGAGAGCCCTTCTGGGGCCCAGCAGTACTTC
TRBD1	NA	TRBJ1-5	TRBV19	14	CASSLPGQNQPQHF	TGTGCCAGTAGTCTTCCGGGACAGAATCAGCCCCAGCATTTT
NA	NA	TRBJ1-2	TRBV10-2	13	CASSELGGAGYTF	TGCGCCAGCAGTGAGTTAGGGGGGGCTGGCTACACCTTC
NA	NA	TRBJ1-1	TRBV6-4	13	CASSEQGNTEAFF	TGTGCCAGCAGTGAACAGGGGAACACTGAAGCTTTCTTT
NA	once	TRBJ1-5	TRBV10-3	13	CAISELANQPQHF	TGTGCCATCAGTGAACTAGCCAATCAGCCCCAGCATTTT
TRBD2	NA	TRBJ2-3	TRBV4-2	18	CASSPFNARGGDTDTQYF	TGTGCCAGCAGCCCTTTCAACGCCCGGGGGGGCGACACAGATACGCAGTATTTT
TRBD1	NA	TRBJ1-1	TRBV11-2	15	CASSPIDRGPPEAFF	TGTGCCAGCAGCCCGATCGACAGGGGTCCCCCTGAAGCTTTCTTT
NA	few	TRBJ1-5	TRBV7-8	14	CASSLQGTNQPQHF	TGTGCCAGCAGCCTACAGGGAACCAATCAGCCCCAGCATTTT
NA	NA	TRBJ2-7	TRBV11-2	12	CASSPRVNEQYF	TGTGCCAGCAGCCCGAGAGTCAACGAGCAGTACTTC
NA	NA	TRBJ2-5	TRBV5-5	16	CASSTRGGGIGETQYF	TGTGCCAGCAGCACACGGGGAGGGGGAATCGGAGAGACCCAGTACTTC
NA	NA	TRBJ2-1	TRBV7-2	13	CASSLVRRDEQFF	TGTGCCAGCAGCTTAGTCCGCCGGGATGAGCAGTTCTTC
NA	once	TRBJ2-7	TRBV4-3	13	CASSAGPSYEQYF	TGCGCCAGCAGCGCAGGTCCCTCCTACGAGCAGTACTTC
NA	NA	TRBJ1-4	TRBV7-9	15	CASSLSGTLNEKLFF	TGTGCCAGCAGCCTAAGCGGGACACTTAATGAAAAACTGTTTTTT
TRBD2	NA	TRBJ2-1	TRBV5-4	15	CASSLAWRAGGLWFF	TGTGCCAGCAGCTTGGCCTGGCGAGCGGGGGGGCTTTGGTTCTTC
TRBD2	NA	TRBJ2-1	TRBV5-1	17	CASSLLGTSGRNNEQFF	TGCGCCAGCAGCCTATTGGGTACTAGCGGGAGAAACAATGAGCAGTTCTTC
TRBD1	few	TRBJ1-2	TRBV25-1	16	CASSSPGTGGAGGYTF	TGTGCCAGCAGCAGTCCCGGGACAGGGGGCGCGGGCGGCTACACCTTC
NA	NA	TRBJ1-1	TRBV27	16	CASSRGGSVMNTEAFF	TGTGCCAGCAGCCGGGGGGGGTCAGTTATGAACACTGAAGCTTTCTTT
TRBD1	NA	TRBJ2-6	TRBV7-8	18	CASSLGYRGPSGANVLTF	TGTGCCAGCAGCTTAGGGTACAGGGGTCCCTCTGGGGCCAACGTCCTGACTTTC
TRBD1	NA	TRBJ2-6	TRBV4-2	19	CASSPYQGGQGNGANVLTF	TGTGCCAGCAGCCCCTATCAAGGGGGACAGGGGAACGGGGCCAACGTCCTGACTTTC
TRBD1	NA	TRBJ2-7	TRBV29-1	13	CSVSSTGEYEQYF	TGCAGCGTTTCCTCGACAGGGGAGTACGAGCAGTACTTC
NA	NA	TRBJ1-2	TRBV4-2	16	CASSQGTGISNYGYTF	TGTGCCAGCAGCCAAGGAACAGGGATATCCAACTATGGCTACACCTTC
TRBD1	many	TRBJ1-2	TRBV15	12	CATRTGQYGYTF	TGTGCCACGAGGACAGGTCAATATGGCTACACCTTC
NA	NA	TRBJ2-5	TRBV7-3	13	CASSQTGLETQYF	TGTGCCAGCAGCCAAACAGGCTTAGAGACCCAGTACTTC
TRBD1	NA	TRBJ2-7	TRBV14	13	CASSPRDRVEQYF	TGTGCCAGCAGCCCCCGGGACAGGGTCGAGCAGTACTTC
NA	NA	TRBJ1-2	TRBV19	14	CASSILPGNYGYTF	TGTGCCAGTAGTATTCTCCCTGGCAACTATGGCTACACCTTC
TRBD2	NA	TRBJ2-4	TRBV7-9	19	CASSSARTSGGVAKNIQYF	TGTGCCAGCAGCTCCGCTCGGACTAGCGGGGGGGTGGCCAAAAACATTCAGTACTTC
NA	NA	TRBJ2-3	TRBV29-1	14	CSALTAGIPDTQYF	TGCAGCGCCCTTACGGCGGGAATCCCAGATACGCAGTATTTT
NA	NA	TRBJ1-4	TRBV7-2	16	CASSGPGGTGNEKLFF	TGTGCCAGCAGTGGACCCGGAGGGACGGGAAATGAAAAACTGTTTTTT
TRBD1	NA	TRBJ1-2	TRBV10-2	12	CASSVDRVGYTF	TGCGCCAGCAGTGTCGACAGGGTTGGCTACACCTTC
NA	NA	TRBJ2-3	TRBV5-8	16	CASSLAIGQGTDTQYF	TGTGCCAGCAGCTTGGCCATTGGTCAGGGCACAGATACGCAGTATTTT
TRBD1	NA	TRBJ1-1	TRBV7-3	15	CASSISDRGGTEAFF	TGTGCCAGCAGCATTTCGGACAGGGGTGGGACTGAAGCTTTCTTT
NA	NA	TRBJ1-3	TRBV11-1	14	CASSFSLTGNTIYF	TGTGCCAGCAGCTTTTCTCTAACTGGAAACACCATATATTTT
NA	NA	TRBJ2-2	TRBV7-9	16	CASSLLATGNTGELFF	TGTGCCAGCAGCTTATTGGCGACAGGGAACACCGGGGAGCTGTTTTTT
NA	NA	TRBJ1-2	TRBV4-2	15	CASSQDSSGDYGYTF	TGTGCCAGCAGCCAAGACTCCTCAGGGGACTATGGCTACACCTTC
TRBD2	NA	TRBJ2-3	TRBV2	18	CASRSFSVGGGSTDTQYF	TGTGCCAGCAGGAGTTTCTCCGTTGGCGGGGGAAGCACAGATACGCAGTATTTT
TRBD1	NA	TRBJ2-5	TRBV10-1	14	CASRRGQGKETQYF	TGCGCCAGCAGGAGGGGACAGGGGAAAGAGACCCAGTACTTC
TRBD1	NA	TRBJ2-6	TRBV10-1	18	CASSKGGTGGAGANVLTF	TGCGCCAGCAGCAAAGGTGGGACAGGGGGCGCTGGGGCCAACGTCCTGACTTTC
TRBD1	NA	TRBJ2-7	TRBV19	16	CASSIGTGGAPYEQYF	TGTGCCAGTAGTATAGGGACAGGGGGCGCCCCCTACGAGCAGTACTTC
NA	NA	TRBJ1-2	TRBV15	15	CATSSRVIANYGYTF	TGTGCCACCAGCTCGCGGGTGATAGCTAACTATGGCTACACCTTC
NA	NA	TRBJ2-7	TRBV11-3	16	CASSLGKGLETYEQYF	TGTGCCAGCAGCTTAGGGAAGGGACTGGAAACCTACGAGCAGTACTTC
TRBD1	NA	TRBJ1-1	TRBV19	14	CASSAGGWNTEAFF	TGTGCCAGTAGTGCAGGGGGATGGAACACTGAAGCTTTCTTT
TRBD2	NA	TRBJ2-1	TRBV7-6	15	CASSGVGLDYNEQFF	TGTGCCAGCAGCGGGGTGGGACTAGATTACAATGAGCAGTTCTTC
NA	few	TRBJ1-1	TRBV29-1	12	CSVEAPTAEAFF	TGCAGCGTTGAAGCCCCGACAGCTGAAGCTTTCTTT
NA	NA	TRBJ1-1	TRBV11-1	13	CASSQHINTEAFF	TGTGCCAGCAGCCAACACATAAACACTGAAGCTTTCTTT
TRBD2	NA	TRBJ2-2	TRBV7-6	18	CASSLVIETSGRTGELFF	TGTGCCAGCAGCTTAGTTATTGAAACTAGCGGGAGGACTGGGGAGCTGTTTTTT
TRBD1	once	TRBJ1-2	TRBV30	13	CAWRTGGAGSYTF	TGTGCCTGGAGAACAGGGGGCGCGGGGAGCTACACCTTC
NA	NA	TRBJ2-2	TRBV15	14	CATSRDYATGELFF	TGTGCCACCAGCAGAGACTATGCCACCGGGGAGCTGTTTTTT
TRBD2	NA	TRBJ2-6	TRBV2	21	CASSPGRAVGELGSGANVLTF	TGTGCCAGCAGCCCCGGGAGGGCAGTGGGGGAATTGGGCTCTGGGGCCAACGTCCTGACTTTC
NA	NA	TRBJ2-3	TRBV11-2	13	CASSPPGTDTQYF	TGTGCCAGCAGCCCCCCTGGCACAGATACGCAGTATTTT
TRBD1	NA	TRBJ1-2	TRBV11-2	16	CASSPLDRALNYGYTF	TGTGCCAGCAGCCCCCTCGACAGGGCGTTAAACTATGGCTACACCTTC
NA	NA	TRBJ1-4	TRBV6-5	14	CASNRQSLNEKLFF	TGTGCCAGCAACCGACAGAGCCTGAATGAAAAACTGTTTTTT
NA	NA	TRBJ1-2	TRBV7-3	14	CASSSRPGLYGYTF	TGTGCCAGCAGCTCGAGGCCGGGGTTGTATGGCTACACCTTC
NA	few	TRBJ1-3	TRBV6-1	15	CASSDPGRSGNTIYF	TGTGCCAGCAGTGACCCAGGGCGCTCTGGAAACACCATATATTTT